This record looks at one T cell receptor beta chain sequence and its context. This clone was detected only a few times. The antigen it binds to is not known. No clone much larger than this one lies a single base away; base qualities are absent. This entry belongs to a study of Tregs in tolerant kidney transplant recipients (dated by TCRdb to about 2019). With respect to the entire study: Before combined kidney and bone marrow transplantation, this study identified donor-specific regulatory T cells using TCRbeta sequencing and then followed those same cells after transplant. TCRbeta repertoire sequencing was used in a few healthy controls to compare several ways of expanding Tregs specific for an allogeneic donor. Overall study outcomes, separate from this receptor: Biological reproducibility was not examined directly, but technical replication error appeared to be minimal. Because only a small number of patients were included, the study had limitations, and the results will need to be validated in larger populations as well as under other immunosuppression protocols. Expanding Tregs with activated donor B cells appeared to identify the most biologically relevant and donor-specific TCRbeta repertoire.

Unstimulated Tregs (CD4+CD25+CD127-), CD4+ non-Tregs (CD4+CD25-), CD4 and CD8 cells were FACS-sorted from thawed PBMCs. Blood from healthy controls was obtained either from healthy volunteers or as purchased buffy coats. Healthy control blood was processed by Ficoll density gradient to PBMCs and cryopreserved; patient PBMCs were collected before and after transplant. For TCRbeta CDR3 sequencing, genomic DNA was extracted from sorted cells using the QIAGEN DNeasy Blood and Tissue Kit. High-throughput TCRbeta CDR3 sequencing, including PCR amplification with bias correction and internal controls, was performed commercially through immunoSEQ. The original methods were these. Unique productive TCRbeta sequences were defined by CDR3 nucleotide sequence where primers matched, otherwise by CDR3 amino acid sequence with Vbeta and Jbeta genes. To correct for sorting error, sequences found in more than one sorted population at a frequency ratio of 2:1 or less were discarded, and the remaining shared sequences were assigned to the population with the higher frequency. A sequence was defined as donor-reactive if the sequence was expanded at least 5-fold in CFSE-low cells compared with unstimulated cells and had a frequency of at least 0.01% in CFSE-low cells. Repertoire divergence was quantified by Jensen-Shannon divergence calculated from the top 100 TCRbeta sequences ranked by frequency. For any sample with multiple sequencing runs, sorting error was corrected in each run separately before the runs were pooled. TCRdb re-hosts the immuneACCESS table, in-frame sequences only. Its copies lack some clones; in the studies checked, an unresolved V gene accounts for under half of them, and the cause for the rest is not known. The V and J calls and clone size are taken from that table; D and trimming were inferred from the DNA. This sample holds under 300,000 clones; 80% to 85% were observed only once. The top ten clones comprise under 0.65% of the sample.

From its cysteine to its phenylalanine, the CDR3 spans 14 amino acids. This entry keeps only the CDR3 DNA: 42 bases, framed from base 1. Trimming at the junction amounts to 1 base on V and 7 bases on J, and the germline ends lie 14 bases apart. The sequence was collected from a human donor in good health. Sequenced: CD4+ T cells from blood. Recombination joined TRBV5-7 with TRBJ1-2; perhaps TRBD1 is the D gene, with 6 bases matching. TRBV5-7 is noted as an ORF with a role that remains uncertain. The CDR3 region reads CASSLYWQGSGYTF. Here is the DNA: TGTGCCAGCAGCTTGTATTGGCAGGGGAGTGGCTACACCTTC.